These 24 T cell receptor beta chains were all obtained from the same sample, sequenced in a study of shared clonotypes between healthy human individuals (dated by TCRdb to between 2020 and 2021). The library was built by means of the immunoSEQ multiplex PCR assay. TCRdb obtained this table from immuneACCESS and retained in-frame rearrangements with V and J assigned. These tables miss some clones; where compared with another copy, unresolved V genes account for less than half of the shortfall, and the remainder is unexplained. This sample holds 1,400,000 or so clones; 98% were observed only once. Over 0.3% of the sample is held by the ten biggest clonotypes. What was sequenced was naive CD4+ T cells sorted from blood. What the cell subset or site label conveys for this sample: CD45RA+ positively selected. The receptor set was obtained from a man aged 25-45 years in good health.

The chain employs TRBV27 and TRBJ2-5; 12 bases align to TRBD2. Per germline, CDR1 MNHEY and CDR2 SMNVEV (reference sequence). CDR3 length: 15 amino acids. The J segment lost 5 bases and the V segment lost 5 bases, leaving 6 bases of the junction unmatched. CDR3 protein: CASSASGRAWETQYF. CDR3 in DNA: TGTGCCAGCAGTGCTAGCGGGAGGGCCTGGGAGACCCAGTACTTC.

This sequence joins TRBV19 and TRBJ1-1; the D gene is possibly TRBD1 (6 bases). V was trimmed by 3 bases and J by 4 bases, leaving 21 bases between them. The CDR3 contains 17 residues. Per the germline V gene, CDR1 is LNHDA and CDR2 is SQIVND (reference sequence). CDR3 residues: CASSMRSGASLGTEAFF. The CDR3 nucleotides read TGTGCCAGTAGTATGAGGTCAGGGGCAAGCCTAGGCACTGAAGCTTTCTTT.

The chain carries TRBV5-6 and TRBJ2-1; 11 bases are shared with TRBD2. Looked up from germline, CDR1 is SGHDT and CDR2 is YYEEEE. Trimming removed 4 bases from V and 5 bases from J; junction bases left unmatched: 5. This CDR3 comprises 15 residues. The CDR3 DNA is TGTGCCAGCAGCCCCGGACTAGCGGGTCACAATGAGCAGTTCTTC. Translation: CASSPGLAGHNEQFF.

The chain has TRBV7-9 and TRBJ2-3; 7 bases are a match to TRBD1. With V trimmed by 8 bases and J by 2 bases, 7 bases remained unmatched. Germline V gene sequence: CDR1 SEHNR, CDR2 FQNEAQ (reference sequence). This CDR3 spans 14 amino acids. The CDR3 is CASVARGNTDTQYF. CDR3 coding DNA: TGTGCCAGCGTAGCCAGGGGGAACACAGATACGCAGTATTTT.

V usage is TRBV30 and J usage is TRBJ2-5; 8 bases match TRBD2. V dropped 0 bases and J dropped 5; count of bases not matched to a gene: 5. CDR1 and CDR2 (germline): GTSNPN, SVGIG (reference sequence). The length of the CDR3 is 14 residues. CDR3 DNA sequence: TGTGCCTGGAGTGTAAAAGCGGGAGCTGAGACCCAGTACTTC. Its translation is CAWSVKAGAETQYF.

This chain links TRBV27 with TRBJ2-7, with TRBD1 matching 8 bases. The length of the CDR3 is 15 residues. V lost 5 bases, J lost 4 bases, and 10 bases stayed unmatched. CDR1 and CDR2 from the germline V gene are MNHEY and SMNVEV (reference sequence). The DNA for the CDR3 is TGTGCCAGCAGTCCGACCGGACAGGGAAAGTACGAGCAGTACTTC. Its translation: CASSPTGQGKYEQYF.

The chain carries TRBV25-1 and TRBJ2-5; a weak D match, TRBD2 (5 bases). The germline V gene has CDR1 MGHDK and CDR2 SYGVNS. Trimming removed 1 base at V and 4 bases at J, with 10 bases between. The CDR3 loop spans 14 amino acids. The CDR3 sequence: CASSELRRTETQYF. CDR3 sequence (DNA): TGTGCCAGCAGTGAATTGAGGAGGACAGAGACCCAGTACTTC.

The chain joins TRBV6-5 to TRBJ2-2; D possibly corresponds to TRBD2 (6 bases). CDR1 and CDR2 from the germline V gene are MNHEY and SVGAGI. Trimming took off 6 bases at V and 6 bases at J, with 17 bases between the two ends. This CDR3 spans 15 amino acids. CDR3 loop: CASSSYPGAAGELFF. DNA for the CDR3: TGTGCCAGCAGCTCCTACCCGGGAGCGGCCGGGGAGCTGTTTTTT.

The genes are TRBV28 and TRBJ1-1, with TRBD1 matching over 7 bases. The V and J ends lost 4 bases and 4 bases, in that order; junction bases with no gene match: 9. Germline-derived CDR1 and CDR2 are MDHEN and SYDVKM. The CDR3 has 15 amino acids. This CDR3 reads CASSSRQGGSTEAFF. As DNA, the CDR3 is TGTGCCAGCAGTTCACGACAGGGTGGGAGCACTGAAGCTTTCTTT.

The V gene is TRBV28, the J gene TRBJ2-7; TRBD2 is a possible D gene (5 bases). CDR3 length equals 12 residues. The V gene's germline CDR1 is MDHEN and CDR2 SYDVKM. Trimming left V 4 bases short and J 8 bases short, with 12 bases between. The CDR3 DNA reads as TGTGCCAGCAGTTCGGACTGGGTAAAGCAGTACTTC. It specifies CASSSDWVKQYF.

As regards this clone: This sample also contains other DNA sequences that code for the same CDR3. This sequence joins TRBV10-3 and TRBJ2-2; D might be TRBD2 (5 bases). Looked up from germline, CDR1 is ENHRY and CDR2 is SYGVKD. V lost 0 bases, J lost 4 bases, and 6 bases lay in between. The CDR3 extends over 14 amino acids. CDR3 region: CAISESGVTGELFF. CDR3 DNA: TGTGCCATCAGTGAGTCCGGGGTCACCGGGGAGCTGTTTTTT.

This clone was seen a single time. V usage is TRBV29-1 and J usage is TRBJ2-5; 16 bases agree with TRBD2. The CDR3 runs to 16 residues. In germline, CDR1 is SQVTM, CDR2 ANQGSEA. V trimming: 6 bases; J trimming: 0 bases; junction bases outside the gene matches: 4. In DNA, the CDR3 is TGCAGCGTGGGGGGACTAGCGGGAGGGTACCAAGAGACCCAGTACTTC. Protein: CSVGGLAGGYQETQYF.

The chain carries TRBV6-5 and TRBJ1-2; D uncertain. CDR3 size: 12 residues. Trimming cost V 10 bases and J 4 bases, with 13 bases left between them. Germline CDR1 and CDR2: MNHEY and SVGAGI. In DNA, the CDR3 is TGTGCCACCCTCGCGGGCGGCTATGGCTACACCTTC. Encoded protein: CATLAGGYGYTF.

CDR3 coding DNA: TGTGCCAGCAGTGATCAGGGGAGCTATGGCTACACCTTC. As protein: CASSDQGSYGYTF. The chain is built from TRBV5-4 and TRBJ1-2, with a possible D match to TRBD1 (6 bases). The CDR3 runs 13 residues. Trimming removed 5 bases from V and 4 bases from J, with 12 bases in between. Germline V gene sequence: CDR1 SGHNT, CDR2 YYREEE (reference sequence). The variable domain in full, completed from reference TRBV5-4 and TRBJ1-2, reads ETGVTQSPTHLIKTRGQQVTLRCSSQSGHNTVSWYQQALGQGPQFIFQYYREEENGRGNFPPRFSGLQFPNYSSELNVNALELDDSALYLCASSDQGSYGYTFGSGTRLTVV.

This chain uses TRBV7-2 with TRBJ1-5, with D tentatively TRBD1 (5 bases). Between the trimmed V and J ends, which lost 5 bases and 8 bases, there was a span of 13 bases. The CDR3 loop spans 13 amino acids. CDR1 and CDR2 from the germline V gene are SGHTA and FQGNSA. CDR3 sequence: CASSPHIREPQHF. For the CDR3, the DNA is TGTGCCAGCAGCCCTCACATCAGGGAGCCCCAGCATTTT.

This chain uses TRBV9 with TRBJ2-7; TRBD2 might be the D (5 bases). The length of the CDR3 is 15 residues. CDR1 SGDLS and CDR2 YYNGEE come from the germline V gene. V lost 0 bases and J 6 bases, leaving 16 bases between the germline ends. The CDR3: CASSVGIGAALEQYF. The CDR3 DNA follows: TGTGCCAGCAGCGTAGGTATAGGAGCGGCCCTCGAGCAGTACTTC.

The chain carries TRBV27 and TRBJ2-7; D may match TRBD1 or TRBD2 (5 bases each). Between the trimmed V and J ends, which lost 0 bases and 2 bases, there was a span of 23 bases. The CDR3 contains 19 residues. Germline CDR1 is MNHEY and CDR2 is SMNVEV (reference sequence). Here the CDR3 DNA reads TGTGCCAGCAGTTTATCGGGACCCCTACACCCATTCAGCACCTACGAGCAGTACTTC. It yields the protein CASSLSGPLHPFSTYEQYF.

The chain uses TRBV5-6 and TRBJ2-7; D is uncertain. Germline V CDR1 and CDR2: SGHDT, YYEEEE. The CDR3 spans 12 residues. Trimming took off 3 bases at V and 0 bases at J, with 4 bases between the two ends. The CDR3, as DNA: TGTGCCAGCAGCTCGCGCTCCTACGAGCAGTACTTC. It specifies CASSSRSYEQYF.

The chain couples TRBV9 to TRBJ2-6, with D possibly being TRBD1 or TRBD2 (6 bases each). Trimming stripped 3 bases from V and 0 bases from J, with 16 bases between. The length of the CDR3 is 18 residues. The germline gives CDR1 SGDLS, CDR2 YYNGEE. CDR3 bases: TGTGCCAGCAGCGAGGGGGGCCCCACTCACTCTGGGGCCAACGTCCTGACTTTC. Protein: CASSEGGPTHSGANVLTF.

The gene calls are TRBV18 and TRBJ2-5; 15 positions agree with TRBD2. The V gene end was trimmed by 2 bases and the J gene end by 4 bases; junction bases not matched to a gene: 11. The germline V gene encodes CDR1 KGHSH and CDR2 LQKENI. This CDR3 comprises 19 residues. DNA of the CDR3: TGTGCCAGCTCACCAACGGCGAGGACTAGCGGGAGGGTGGCAGAGACCCAGTACTTC. Amino acid sequence: CASSPTARTSGRVAETQYF. Looking up the rest from reference TRBV18 and TRBJ2-5 gives the full variable domain: NAGVMQNPRHLVRRRGQEARLRCSPMKGHSHVYWYRQLPEEGLKFMVYLQKENIIDESGMPKERFSAEFPKEGPSILRIQQVVRGDSAAYFCASSPTARTSGRVAETQYFGPGTRLLVL.

To note about this clone: At the DNA level, this CDR3 is encoded by other sequences in the same sample as well. J is TRBJ2-3 and V is TRBV18; D uncertain. The V end lost 4 bases, the J end lost 5 bases, and 4 bases lay between the germline ends. Germline values: CDR1 KGHSH, CDR2 LQKENI. This CDR3 has 11 residues. This CDR3 reads CASSRKDTQYF. The CDR3 DNA reads TGTGCCAGCTCACGAAAAGATACGCAGTATTTT.

V usage is TRBV10-3 and J usage is TRBJ2-7, with TRBD2 matching 10 bases. Unmatched junction bases numbered 0, after V lost 0 bases and J lost 1 base. The CDR3 sequence is 15 residues long. The germline gives CDR1 ENHRY, CDR2 SYGVKD. CDR3 sequence: CAISESSGRSYEQYF. The DNA for the CDR3 is TGTGCCATCAGTGAGTCTAGCGGGAGGTCCTACGAGCAGTACTTC.

This chain joins TRBV7-3 and TRBJ1-5; D call uncertain. The CDR3 extends over 11 amino acids. Germline V gene data show CDR1 as SGHTA and CDR2 as FQGTGA. With 4 bases removed from V and 6 bases from J, the gap between germline ends came to 4 bases. CDR3 amino acids: CASSWGQPQHF. In DNA form, the CDR3 reads TGTGCCAGCAGCTGGGGTCAGCCCCAGCATTTT.

This rearrangement joins TRBV13 to TRBJ2-3; no reliable D call. Trimming left V 5 bases short and J 2 bases short, with 5 bases between. The CDR3 runs to 12 residues. Germline V CDR1 and CDR2: PRHDT, FYEKMQ (reference sequence). CDR3 sequence: CASSTSTDTQYF. In DNA form, the CDR3 reads TGTGCCAGCAGCACCTCCACAGATACGCAGTATTTT.